A single sample is the source of the 9 T cell receptor beta chains below, sequenced in a study of identical twins. TCRdb reprocessed the 5' RACE reads with MiXCR, giving one entry per CDR3 protein. Among 1.5 million to 2 million distinct CDR3 sequences listed, less than 35% were seen once. The specimen was cord blood. All receptors come from a newborn girl in good health.

This clonotype was counted between two and nine times. The chain carries TRBV5-1 and TRBJ1-1; D is undetermined. Germline CDR1 reads SGHRS; CDR2 reads YFSETQ. The V gene lost 0 bases and the J gene lost 0 bases, with 12 bases spanning the gap. This CDR3 is 16 amino acids long. The CDR3 loop is CASSLAFGRMNTEAFF. CDR3 nucleotide sequence: TGCGCCAGCAGCTTGGCCTTTGGGCGGATGAACACTGAAGCTTTCTTT.

This rearrangement joins TRBV24-1 to TRBJ2-3, with 7 bases matching TRBD2. CDR1 is KGHDR and CDR2 is SFDVKD in the germline V gene. This CDR3 comprises 15 residues. Trimming removed 6 bases from V and 2 bases from J; junction bases left unmatched: 7. CDR3 in DNA: TGTGCCACCAGTCTCAGCGGGGAACTCACAGATACGCAGTATTTT. This gives the protein CATSLSGELTDTQYF.

V gene TRBV12-3 or TRBV12-4 combines with J gene TRBJ1-2, with D uncertain. CDR3 size: 13 residues. Deletions cut 5 bases from V and 7 bases from J, with 14 bases between. CDR3 DNA: TGTGCCAGCAGTCCCCCGTCCTGGGGTGGCTACACCTTC. Its protein is CASSPPSWGGYTF.

Concerning this clonotype itself: Given a much more abundant clone one base away, this may be a read error. The chain recombines TRBV9 with TRBJ1-4; no firm D call. This CDR3 spans 15 amino acids. With 0 bases removed from V and 0 bases from J, the gap between germline ends came to 6 bases. Germline CDR1 reads SGDLS; CDR2 reads YYNGEE. CDR3 in amino acids: CASSVAGATNEKLFF. DNA for the CDR3: TGTGCCAGCAGCGTAGCTGGGGCAACTAATGAAAAACTGTTTTTT.

This chain uses TRBV28 with TRBJ2-7; weak D call: TRBD1 (5 bases). TRBJ2-5 matches the DNA end more closely, so the J call is doubtful. Germline loops: CDR1 MDHEN, CDR2 SYDVKM. The CDR3 is 13 residues long. CDR3 nucleotides: TGTGCCAGCAGTAACAGGCTAACAGAGACCCAGTACTTC. Translated: CASSNRLTETQYF.

The V gene is TRBV20-1, the J gene TRBJ2-7, with 8 nucleotides matching TRBD1. CDR3 length: 18 residues. J was trimmed by 0 bases and V by 0 bases; bases with no gene match: 13. Germline V gene sequence: CDR1 DFQATT, CDR2 SNEGSKA (reference sequence). In DNA, the CDR3 is TGCAGTGCTAGAGACCTATACGACAGGGGAGGCTCCTCCTACGAGCAGTACTTC. Translated, it gives CSARDLYDRGGSSYEQYF.

The chain links TRBV27 to TRBJ1-2; 9 bases fit TRBD1. V was clipped by 5 bases and J by 7 bases; unmatched bases: 5. Germline-derived CDR1 and CDR2 are MNHEY and SMNVEV (reference sequence). The CDR3 is 13 amino acids. The CDR3 here is CASSPRTGVGYTF. The CDR3 region has the DNA TGTGCCAGCAGTCCACGGACAGGGGTTGGCTACACCTTC.

The J gene is TRBJ1-1, the V gene TRBV29-1, with D hard to call. V was trimmed by 5 bases and J by 0 bases, leaving 10 bases between them. Germline CDR1 reads SQVTM; CDR2 reads ANQGSEA. The CDR3 is made up of 13 amino acids. The DNA of the CDR3 is TGCAGCGTTACGGGCCCCATGAACACTGAAGCTTTCTTT. This gives the protein CSVTGPMNTEAFF. Full variable domain (remainder filled in from reference TRBV29-1 and TRBJ1-1): SAVISQKPSRDICQRGTSLTIQCQVDSQVTMMFWYRQQPGQSLTLIATANQGSEATYESGFVIDKFPISRPNLTFSTLTVSNMSPEDSSIYLCSVTGPMNTEAFFGQGTRLTVV.

The chain employs TRBV2 and TRBJ2-1; 9 bases line up with TRBD2. From germline, CDR1 is SNHLY and CDR2 FYNNEI. V gave up 3 bases and J gave up 4 bases; unmatched junction bases: 7. This CDR3 comprises 16 residues. CDR3 in DNA: TGTGCCAGCAGTGATGAAAGGACTAGCGATTACAATGAGCAGTTCTTC. Its translation: CASSDERTSDYNEQFF.